This TCR beta chain originates from a study of blood T cell repertoires in COVID-19. This CDR3 has 15 residues. Germline CDR1 reads MDHEN; CDR2 reads SYDVKM. V shed 3 bases and J shed 6 bases, with 15 bases lying between them. Authors' data handling: Estimation of nucleated cell counts was performed using reference gene primer amplification. This table comes from immunoSEQ multiplex PCR, and its TCRdb copy is limited to in-frame clones, with some not included. V, J and clone size are those of that table, while D and trimming were read from the DNA. Of roughly 170,000 clones in the sample, less than 85% were seen once.

This sequence originates from a human donor in a cohort sampled during active COVID-19. Sequencing used peripheral blood. The J gene is TRBJ2-1, the V gene TRBV28, with D unclear. CDR3 residues: CASSFPLTEPNEQFF. CDR3 nucleotide sequence: TGTGCCAGCAGTTTCCCCCTCACTGAACCCAATGAGCAGTTCTTC. The full variable domain, its missing parts supplied by reference TRBV28 and TRBJ2-1, is DVKVTQSSRYLVKRTGEKVFLECVQDMDHENMFWYRQDPGLGLRLIYFSYDVKMKEKGDIPEGYSVSREKKERFSLILESASTNQTSMYLCASSFPLTEPNEQFFGPGTRLTVL.